Listed below are T cell receptor beta chains from one sample, sequenced in a study of cytomegalovirus exposure and HLA in healthy donors. Some clones are missing from TCRdb's copy, which holds only in-frame ones; the method was immunoSEQ multiplex PCR. The table lists some 30,000 clones. Sequenced input: PBMCs. The receptors derive from a woman aged 40 to 49 in good health and CMV-seropositive. Each CDR3 is given with its conserved first and last residue. Each record gives: CDR3 protein, CDR3 DNA, V gene, J gene, D gene. The D gene is left open where the match is weak.

CASSPGTPDNEQFF	TGTGCCAGCAGTCCCGGGACACCAGACAATGAGCAGTTCTTC	TRBV6-1	TRBJ2-1	.
CATSRVGGHSPLHF	TGTGCCACCAGCAGAGTGGGAGGGCATTCACCCCTCCACTTT	TRBV15	TRBJ1-6	.
CASSQGAGEAFF	TGTGCCAGCAGCCAGGGGGCTGGTGAAGCTTTCTTT	TRBV4-2	TRBJ1-1	.
CASSQVRGEQFF	TGCGCCAGCAGCCAAGTTCGGGGTGAGCAGTTCTTC	TRBV4-3	TRBJ2-1	.
CASSPTFLEQYF	TGTGCCAGCAGTCCCACTTTCCTCGAGCAGTACTTC	TRBV2	TRBJ2-7	.
CAWSGRGGSYNEQFF	TGTGCCTGGAGTGGTAGGGGGGGCTCCTACAATGAGCAGTTCTTC	TRBV30	TRBJ2-1	.
CASSPDRNYGYTF	TGTGCCAGCTCACCGGACAGGAACTATGGCTACACCTTC	TRBV18	TRBJ1-2	TRBD1
CASSDQQGRTQYF	TGTGCCAGCAGTGACCAACAGGGCCGTACGCAGTATTTT	TRBV27	TRBJ2-3	.
CAGSGQGASEQYF	TGTGCCGGAAGCGGACAGGGTGCGTCCGAGCAGTACTTC	TRBV19	TRBJ2-7	TRBD1
CASSENRVGGNEQFF	TGCGCCAGCAGTGAGAACAGGGTGGGTGGCAATGAGCAGTTCTTC	TRBV10-2	TRBJ2-1	.
CSVGAGGKNIQYF	TGCAGCGTTGGGGCGGGAGGCAAAAACATTCAGTACTTC	TRBV29-1	TRBJ2-4	TRBD2
CASSVVREAPSYEQYF	TGTGCCAGCAGCGTAGTACGGGAGGCCCCCTCCTACGAGCAGTACTTC	TRBV9	TRBJ2-7	TRBD2
CASSEFAGSSLEQYF	TGTGCCAGCAGTGAATTTGCGGGATCTTCTTTGGAGCAGTACTTC	TRBV6-1	TRBJ2-7	.
CASTSDGSSGANVLTF	TGTGCCAGCACCTCCGACGGGAGCTCTGGGGCCAACGTCCTGACTTTC	TRBV28	TRBJ2-6	.
CAWSPGQRYQPQHF	TGTGCCTGGAGCCCGGGACAGCGGTACCAGCCCCAGCATTTT	TRBV30	TRBJ1-5	TRBD1
CASSLGLAGENEQFF	TGTGCCAGCAGTTTAGGGCTAGCGGGTGAAAATGAGCAGTTCTTC	TRBV27	TRBJ2-1	TRBD2
CAWTLSAGFYTDGQFF	TGTGCCTGGACCCTCTCCGCGGGGTTTTACACGGATGGGCAGTTCTTC	TRBV30	TRBJ2-1	.
CASSLVTGGLNEQFF	TGTGCCAGCAGCTTAGTTACCGGGGGGCTCAATGAGCAGTTCTTC	TRBV7-6	TRBJ2-1	.
CASSQDRQRWFF	TGCGCCAGCAGCCAAGATAGGCAGCGTTGGTTCTTC	TRBV4-1	TRBJ2-1	.
CASSRQDRTDKQYF	TGCGCCAGCAGCCGCCAGGATAGGACAGATAAGCAGTATTTT	TRBV4-1	TRBJ2-3	.
CASSLRWQQFF	TGTGCCAGCAGTTTACGATGGCAGCAGTTCTTC	TRBV28	TRBJ2-1	.
CASSPTGNYGYTF	TGTGCCAGCAGTCCTACAGGAAACTATGGCTACACCTTC	TRBV27	TRBJ1-2	.
CASSLTRPYYNEQFF	TGTGCCAGCAGTTTAACGAGGCCCTACTACAATGAGCAGTTCTTC	TRBV27	TRBJ2-1	.
CASSLSGVGETQYF	TGTGCCAGCAGTTTATCAGGGGTAGGAGAGACCCAGTACTTC	TRBV27	TRBJ2-5	.
CASSVARTSGTDTQYF	TGTGCCAGCAGCGTAGCGCGGACTAGCGGCACAGATACGCAGTATTTT	TRBV9	TRBJ2-3	TRBD2
CSVALGDYGYTF	TGCAGCGTTGCTTTGGGAGACTATGGCTACACCTTC	TRBV29-1	TRBJ1-2	.
CASSPNTGELFF	TGTGCCAGCAGTCCAAACACCGGGGAGCTGTTTTTT	TRBV27	TRBJ2-2	.
CARSEREEQYF	TGTGCCAGAAGTGAACGGGAGGAGCAGTACTTC	TRBV2	TRBJ2-7	.
CAISESAGSTNTGELFF	TGTGCCATCAGTGAGTCAGCGGGGAGTACGAACACCGGGGAGCTGTTTTTT	TRBV10-3	TRBJ2-2	TRBD2
CASSLSTTSGRADTQYF	TGTGCCAGCAGTTTATCTACTACTAGCGGGAGGGCAGATACGCAGTATTTT	TRBV28	TRBJ2-3	TRBD2
CASSDPAGRQPQHF	TGTGCCAGCAGTGATCCGGCAGGCCGTCAGCCCCAGCATTTT	TRBV6-1	TRBJ1-5	.
CASSIGWGQGALSNQPQHF	TGTGCCAGTAGTATTGGTTGGGGACAGGGGGCTCTAAGCAATCAGCCCCAGCATTTT	TRBV19	TRBJ1-5	TRBD1
CASSEWTANTGELFF	TGTGCCAGCAGCGAATGGACAGCCAACACCGGGGAGCTGTTTTTT	TRBV9	TRBJ2-2	.
CASSRRRNEKLFF	TGTGCCAGCAGCCGTAGAAGAAATGAAAAACTGTTTTTT	TRBV5-6	TRBJ1-4	.
CASSVGFWREKNEQYF	TGTGCCAGCAGCGTCGGCTTTTGGCGGGAGAAGAACGAGCAGTACTTC	TRBV9	TRBJ2-7	TRBD2
CASSVGVSGRTDTQYF	TGTGCCAGCAGCGTAGGAGTTAGCGGGAGGACAGATACGCAGTATTTT	TRBV7-3	TRBJ2-3	TRBD2
CAWSVSGLEETQYF	TGTGCCTGGAGTGTATCGGGGTTGGAAGAGACCCAGTACTTC	TRBV30	TRBJ2-5	.
CASSFRGNTGELFF	TGTGCCAGCAGCTTTCGGGGGAACACCGGGGAGCTGTTTTTT	TRBV7-9	TRBJ2-2	.